The 18 T cell receptor beta chains in this list originate from one sample, sequenced in a study of T cell clonality in common variable immunodeficiency. Sequencing used immunoSEQ multiplex PCR; TCRdb keeps in-frame clones, though not all of them. Altogether under 60,000 clones were found in the sample, and no singletons occur. The sequenced sample was peripheral blood mononuclear cells. The receptor source for this set is a person aged 18 to 75 in good health.

In this sample, this clone turned up many times. The read comes to an end 3 residues before the CDR3 does, leaving the germline J gene to fill in the end. J is TRBJ2-2 and V is TRBV5-1; D is possibly TRBD2 (5 bases). Trimming removed 5 bases at V and 3 bases at J, with 20 bases between. Germline assignment: CDR1 SGHRS and CDR2 YFSETQ. This CDR3 is 17 amino acids long. This CDR3 reads CASSFTTDRADTGELFF. CDR3 DNA (partial): TGCGCCAGCAGTTTCACGACGGATCGAGCGGACACCGGGGAG.

This clone appeared many times. The CDR3 extends 3 residues past the end of the read, so its final part is completed from the germline J gene. The chain combines TRBV6-1 with TRBJ1-1; maybe TRBD1 (5 bases). The CDR3 is 14 residues long. Germline CDR1 MNHNS, CDR2 SASEGT. The V gene lost 3 bases and the J gene lost 6 bases, with 14 bases spanning the gap. CDR3 region: CASSDTTVRAEAFF. CDR3 DNA, as far as it was read: TGTGCCAGCAGTGATACGACAGTGCGCGCTGAA.

This clone was recorded many times. The observed sequence ends 3 residues before the CDR3 terminus, with the missing tail filled in from the germline J gene. J is TRBJ2-3 and V is TRBV20-1, with 9 bases that match TRBD1. V lost 5 bases to trimming and J lost 2 bases; unmatched junction nucleotides: 8. This CDR3 is built from 15 residues. Germline V gene data show CDR1 as DFQATT and CDR2 as SNEGSKA (reference sequence). The CDR3 protein is CSAGQDRGDTDTQYF. CDR3 DNA (partial): TGCAGTGCTGGTCAGGACAGGGGCGACACAGATACG.

This clone was recorded at least ten times. The sequenced fragment ends 3 residues before the CDR3 boundary, so the rest is inferred from the germline J gene. The chain joins TRBV7-2 to TRBJ1-1; 7 nucleotides line up with TRBD1. The ends lost 6 bases at V and 1 base at J; junction bases unmatched: 8. Per germline, CDR1 SGHTA and CDR2 FQGNSA. The CDR3 covers 15 residues. The chain's CDR3 is CASRKLGGSNTEAFF. The part of the CDR3 DNA that was read is TGTGCCAGCAGAAAACTAGGGGGCTCGAACACTGAA.

Worth noting for this clone: The CDR3 end is not reached by the read, which stops 3 residues before it; the germline J gene fills it in. V usage is TRBV7-9 and J usage is TRBJ1-2, with D possibly being TRBD1 (5 bases). The germline V gene encodes CDR1 SEHNR and CDR2 FQNEAQ (reference sequence). This CDR3 is 15 amino acids long. V lost 2 bases, J lost 0 bases, and 10 bases lay in between. CDR3 region: CASSLIAGANYGYTF. The DNA read from the CDR3 is TGTGCCAGCAGCTTAATCGCGGGGGCTAACTATGGC.

This clone was seen ten or more times. The CDR3 extends 3 residues past the end of the read, so its final part is completed from the germline J gene. The chain joins TRBV18 to TRBJ2-2; 11 bases map to TRBD2. The J segment lost 3 bases and the V segment lost 6 bases, leaving 6 bases of the junction unmatched. CDR1 is KGHSH, CDR2 LQKENI, per germline. The CDR3 sequence is 16 residues long. The covered CDR3 bases are TGTGCCAGCTCCTCGACTAGCGGGACATACACCGGGGAG. Protein: CASSSTSGTYTGE. The whole CDR3 region reads CASSSTSGTYTGELFF.

This clone was observed a few times. The sequenced fragment ends 3 residues before the CDR3 boundary, so the rest is inferred from the germline J gene. J is TRBJ2-1 and V is TRBV29-1, with D possibly TRBD2 on 5 matching bases. From germline, CDR1 is SQVTM and CDR2 ANQGSEA. The CDR3 contains 11 residues. The germline V and J ends were trimmed by 3 bases and 9 bases, with 9 bases remaining between them. The CDR3 spells CSVELAGEQFF. CDR3 DNA, as far as it was read: TGCAGCGTTGAGCTGGCGGGTGAG.

This clone has a count of ten or more. The CDR3 is cut off 3 residues early in the read; its end comes from the germline J gene. The chain couples TRBV7-2 to TRBJ2-3; tentatively, D is TRBD2 (5 bases). The V end was cut by 3 bases, the J end by 1 base, with 11 bases between. This CDR3 contains 15 residues. Germline V gene data show CDR1 as SGHTA and CDR2 as FQGNSA. The CDR3 sequence: CASSLRVWGTDTQYF. The DNA read from the CDR3 is TGTGCCAGCAGCTTGCGGGTGTGGGGCACAGATACG.

This clone appeared a few times. At one end, the junction sequence differs from germline, possibly due to a read error. From the germline J gene comes the end of the CDR3, since the read stops 3 residues before it. Other DNA sequences in this specimen translate into the identical CDR3. The chain recombines TRBV20-1 with TRBJ1-3; D remains ambiguous. Germline V lookup: CDR1 DFQATT, CDR2 SNEGSKA (reference sequence). The CDR3 consists of 15 residues. The DNA read from the CDR3 is TGCAGTGCTAGAGATGCAGCGAGCTCTGGAAACACA. Amino acids: CSARDAASSGNT. The whole CDR3 sequence reads CSARDAASSGNTIYF.

This clone was seen many times. The sequenced part of the CDR3 DNA is TGTGCCAGTAGTCCCTATTCAGGGAATTCGGATTACAATGAG. Translating gives CASSPYSGNSDYNE. The entire CDR3 sequence reads CASSPYSGNSDYNEQFF. The chain employs TRBV19 and TRBJ2-1; a weak D match, TRBD1 (5 bases). With the read ending 3 residues before the CDR3 end, the germline J gene is used to fill in that end. CDR3 length: 17 residues. V was trimmed by 5 bases and J by 4 bases, leaving 21 bases between them. Per germline, CDR1 LNHDA and CDR2 SQIVND (reference sequence). The full variable domain, rest sourced from reference TRBV19 and TRBJ2-1, is DGGITQSPKYLFRKEGQNVTLSCEQNLNHDAMYWYRQDPGQGLRLIYYSQIVNDFQKGDIAEGYSVSREKKESFPLTVTSAQKNPTAFYLCASSPYSGNSDYNEQFFGPGTRLTVL.

Details on this clone: The CDR3 is cut off 3 residues early in the read; its end comes from the germline J gene. The genes are TRBV13 and TRBJ2-3, with D possibly matching TRBD2 (5 bases). Germline V gene lookup returns CDR1 PRHDT and CDR2 FYEKMQ (reference sequence). This CDR3 has 18 amino acids. The sequenced part of the CDR3 DNA is TGTGCCAGCAGCATCCGCCCTTGGTTCGGCGGGCGTCAAGAGACG. It specifies CASSIRPWFGGRQET. The full CDR3 reads CASSIRPWFGGRQETQYF.

This clone was recorded many times. Read data end 3 residues before the CDR3 end; the end is taken from the germline J gene. The chain has TRBV5-1 and TRBJ2-5; 10 nucleotides align to TRBD2. This CDR3 comprises 18 residues. With 2 bases clipped from V and 5 bases from J, the junction kept 15 bases outside the gene matches. In germline, CDR1 is SGHRS, CDR2 YFSETQ. The CDR3 region is CASSFRSGRDRIWETQYF. Partial CDR3 DNA: TGCGCCAGCAGCTTTCGAAGCGGGAGGGACCGAATCTGGGAGACC.

This clone showed up many times. The CDR3 is cut off 3 residues early in the read; its end comes from the germline J gene. V usage is TRBV7-8 and J usage is TRBJ2-3; 7 bases align to TRBD1. Trimming at V came to 5 bases and at J to 2 bases, leaving 10 bases not matched to a gene. CDR3 length: 16 residues. CDR1 is SGHVS and CDR2 is FQNEAQ in the germline V gene. The CDR3 protein is CASSPIPGQLTDTQYF. CDR3 bases read: TGTGCCAGCAGCCCGATACCGGGACAGCTCACAGATACG.

In this sample, this clone turned up many times. CDR3 loop: CASSRQSGDNEQFF. The covered CDR3 bases are TGTGCCAGCAGCCGACAATCAGGGGACAATGAG. The chain recombines TRBV7-2 with TRBJ2-1; D possibly corresponds to TRBD1 (6 bases). The read is 3 residues too short to cover the CDR3 end, so that end is filled in from the germline J gene. The V and J ends lost 5 bases and 5 bases respectively, with 13 bases between them. The CDR3 has 14 amino acids. The germline gives CDR1 SGHTA, CDR2 FQGNSA. The full variable domain, with the rest looked up from reference TRBV7-2 and TRBJ2-1, is GAGVSQSPSNKVTEKGKDVELRCDPISGHTALYWYRQSLGQGLEFLIYFQGNSAPDKSGLPSDRFSAERTGGSVSTLTIQRTQQEDSAVYLCASSRQSGDNEQFFGPGTRLTVL.

This clone was recorded many times. The CDR3 end falls 3 residues outside the read, so it is completed with the germline J gene. The chain uses TRBV20-1 and TRBJ2-3; D ambiguous. There are 11 residues in the CDR3. V was clipped by 3 bases and J by 5 bases, with 6 bases between them. Germline-derived CDR1 and CDR2 are DFQATT and SNEGSKA (reference sequence). The CDR3 loop is CSASRGDTQYF. CDR3 bases read: TGCAGTGCTAGCCGAGGAGATACG.

This clone showed up many times. The read ends 3 residues before the CDR3 terminus; that terminus is restored from the germline J gene. The rearrangement links TRBV2 to TRBJ1-6; D is ambiguous. The CDR3 runs 14 residues. Trimming removed 8 bases at V and 9 bases at J, with 17 bases between. Germline-derived CDR1 and CDR2 are SNHLY and FYNNEI. CDR3 bases read: TGTGCCAGCTCACGTCTAAAGAACGTTTCACCC. Translation: CASSRLKNVSP. From start to end, the CDR3 is CASSRLKNVSPLHF.

This clone was detected a few times. The read is 3 residues too short to cover the CDR3 end, so that end is filled in from the germline J gene. This sequence joins TRBV7-9 and TRBJ1-4, with a possible D match to TRBD1 (6 bases). Trimming stripped 4 bases from V and 3 bases from J, with 12 bases between. Germline values: CDR1 SEHNR, CDR2 FQNEAQ (reference sequence). CDR3 length: 15 residues. This chain's CDR3 is CASSSSRQANEKLFF. CDR3 DNA (partial): TGTGCCAGCAGCTCCTCCAGACAGGCTAATGAAAAA.

At least ten counts were recorded for this clone. The CDR3 is cut off 3 residues early in the read; its end comes from the germline J gene. The chain uses TRBV6-2 or TRBV6-3 and TRBJ1-2; D possibly corresponds to TRBD1 (6 bases). V dropped 1 base and J dropped 4 bases, with 16 bases sitting between them. The CDR3 spans 16 residues. Looked up from germline, CDR1 is MNHEY and CDR2 is SVGEGT. The covered CDR3 bases are TGTGCCAGCAGTTACTTCGCAGACAGGTACATCTATGGC. Encoded protein: CASSYFADRYIYG. The complete CDR3 reads CASSYFADRYIYGYTF.